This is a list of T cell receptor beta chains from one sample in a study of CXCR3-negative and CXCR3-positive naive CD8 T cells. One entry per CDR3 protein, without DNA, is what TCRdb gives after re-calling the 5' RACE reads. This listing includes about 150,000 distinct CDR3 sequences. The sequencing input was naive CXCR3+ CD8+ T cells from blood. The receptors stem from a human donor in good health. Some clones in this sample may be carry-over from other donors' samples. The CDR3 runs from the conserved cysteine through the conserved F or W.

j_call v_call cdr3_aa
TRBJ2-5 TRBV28 CASSLGPSVQETQYF
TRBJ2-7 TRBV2 CASSLMIRYEQYF
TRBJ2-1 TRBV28 CASLRGGEYNEQFF
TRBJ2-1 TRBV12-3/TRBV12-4 CASSPHTGSYNEQFF
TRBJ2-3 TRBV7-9 CASSLVIGSGRTTDKQYF
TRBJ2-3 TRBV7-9 CASSWSGELPSTDTQYF
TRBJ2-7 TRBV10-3 CAISVDTGSYEQYF
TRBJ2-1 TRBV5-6 CASHIPPERVSYNEQFF
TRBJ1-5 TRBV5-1 CASAYGLNQPQHF
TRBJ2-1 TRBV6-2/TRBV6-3 CASSYLAYNEQFF
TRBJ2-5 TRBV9 CASSVGLAGAIHQTQYF